This TCR beta chain was sequenced in a study of naive and memory T cell subsets. Trimming left V 3 bases short and J 1 base short, with 10 bases between. The germline gives CDR1 MDHEN, CDR2 SYDVKM. The CDR3 runs 15 residues. Ligated cDNA underwent four rounds of PCR with nested alpha and beta constant region primers and SP2. One entry per CDR3 protein, called by TCRdb with MiXCR from the 5' RACE reads. The sample shows roughly 48,000 distinct CDR3 sequences, about 4.8% of them seen only once. General study results and limits: TCR transcript changes with activation or differentiation may affect this RNA method.

The library had UMIs added by 3' ligation of an oligonucleotide to TCR cDNA. This clonotype has just a few counts. Antigen specificity is unknown. This TCR derives from a female donor in good health. V usage is TRBV28 and J usage is TRBJ2-1; TRBD1 might be the D (5 bases). The CDR3 DNA reads TGTGCCAGCAGTTTCAGGGTTACGTCCTACAATGAGCAGTTCTTC. Its translation is CASSFRVTSYNEQFF.